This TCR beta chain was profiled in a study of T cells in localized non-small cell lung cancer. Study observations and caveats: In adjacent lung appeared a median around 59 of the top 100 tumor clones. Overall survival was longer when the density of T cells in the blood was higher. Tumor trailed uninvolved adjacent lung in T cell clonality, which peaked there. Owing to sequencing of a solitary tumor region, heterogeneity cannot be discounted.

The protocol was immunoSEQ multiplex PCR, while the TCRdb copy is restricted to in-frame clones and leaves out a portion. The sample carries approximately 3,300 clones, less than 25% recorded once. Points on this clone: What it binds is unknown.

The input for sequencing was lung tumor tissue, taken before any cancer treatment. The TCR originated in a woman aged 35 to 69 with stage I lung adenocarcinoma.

The CDR3 bases are TGTGCCAGCGTACCCTTAGGCAGGGAAGGGCAGCCCCAGCATTTT. This translates into CASVPLGREGQPQHF. The chain joins TRBV6-8 to TRBJ1-5; D is perhaps TRBD1 (5 bases). Germline loops: CDR1 MNHGY, CDR2 SAAAGT. This CDR3 has 15 amino acids. V lost 8 bases and J 7 bases, leaving 21 bases between the germline ends.